The rows below give T cell receptor beta chains drawn from one sample of a study of neurological immune-mediated disorders. TCRdb re-called the 5' RACE reads with MiXCR, one entry per CDR3 protein. Altogether roughly 80,000 distinct CDR3 sequences are present, nearly 6% being singletons, with the ten largest covering 7.9%. Sequencing used PBMCs. These receptors came from a woman aged 60-75 years with multiple sclerosis. The CDR3 runs from the conserved cysteine through the conserved F or W. D genes are given only for firm matches. A row's size may be missing; if present it is once, few, many or a size class.

>many|TRBJ1-5|TRBV15|NA
CATSRVPGMGDQPQHF
TGTGCCACCAGCAGAGTCCCCGGGATGGGGGATCAGCCCCAGCATTTT
>NA|TRBJ2-1|TRBV5-1|NA
CASSLLTIWVNEQFF
TGCGCCAGCAGCTTGTTGACTATCTGGGTTAATGAGCAGTTCTTC
>many|TRBJ2-7|TRBV7-9|NA
CASTQVNYEQYF
TGTGCCAGCACCCAGGTGAACTACGAGCAGTACTTC
>many|TRBJ2-1|TRBV20-1|TRBD2
CSAASGSRYNEQFF
TGCAGTGCTGCTAGCGGGTCCCGTTACAATGAGCAGTTCTTC
>many|TRBJ2-7|TRBV15|NA
CATSETRYYEQYF
TGTGCCACCAGCGAGACTAGATACTACGAGCAGTACTTC
>many|TRBJ2-1|TRBV15|NA
CATQPGGPSYNEQFF
TGTGCCACTCAGCCGGGGGGCCCCTCCTACAATGAGCAGTTCTTC
>many|TRBJ1-2|TRBV12-3/TRBV12-4|TRBD1
CASNQRRDSYGYTF
TGTGCCAGCAATCAAAGGAGGGACAGCTATGGCTACACCTTC
>many|TRBJ1-1|TRBV20-1|NA
CSARGGGDSTEAFF
TGCAGTGCTAGAGGTGGGGGGGATAGCACTGAAGCTTTCTTT
>many|TRBJ2-5|TRBV6-5|NA
CASDRLEETQYF
TGTGCCAGCGATCGACTAGAGGAGACCCAGTACTTC
>many|TRBJ2-7|TRBV4-1|TRBD1
CASSQEGQGAYEQYF
TGCGCCAGCAGCCAAGAAGGACAGGGCGCCTACGAGCAGTACTTC
>many|TRBJ1-4|TRBV7-8|NA
CASSLAYSELTNEKLFF
TGTGCCAGCAGCTTAGCTTACTCCGAGCTAACTAATGAAAAACTGTTTTTT
>once|TRBJ1-5|TRBV20-1|NA
CSWVGVPVGQPQHF
TGCAGTTGGGTTGGAGTCCCAGTGGGTCAGCCCCAGCATTTT
>NA|TRBJ1-6|TRBV20-1|NA
CSARPQGGGIGTPLHF
TGCAGTGCTAGACCACAAGGAGGAGGGATCGGGACGCCCCTCCACTTT
>many|TRBJ2-2|TRBV2|TRBD1
CASRLGQGPGELFF
TGTGCCAGCAGGCTCGGACAGGGCCCCGGGGAGCTGTTTTTT
>many|TRBJ2-1|TRBV2|NA
CASIEIPGRFF
TGTGCCAGCATTGAGATTCCCGGTCGGTTCTTC
>many|TRBJ2-7|TRBV5-1|NA
CASSLSLGTPYEQYF
TGCGCCAGCAGCTTATCGTTAGGGACACCCTACGAGCAGTACTTC
>many|TRBJ2-1|TRBV15|NA
CATSRDIFNEQFF
TGTGCCACCAGCAGGGACATATTCAATGAGCAGTTCTTC
>many|TRBJ2-3|TRBV9|TRBD1
CASSARGQTLADTQYF
TGTGCCAGCAGCGCCAGGGGGCAGACCCTCGCAGATACGCAGTATTTT
>many|TRBJ2-7|TRBV18|TRBD1
CASSPVDRESSYEQYF
TGTGCCAGCTCACCAGTGGACAGGGAATCCTCCTACGAGCAGTACTTC
>NA|TRBJ2-7|TRBV18|NA
CASSPGVFGVRGSYEQYF
TGTGCCAGCTCACCAGGTGTTTTCGGGGTCCGTGGCTCCTACGAGCAGTACTTC
>many|TRBJ2-1|TRBV5-1|TRBD1
CASSATGGIGEQFF
TGCGCCAGCAGCGCGACAGGGGGGATCGGTGAGCAGTTCTTC
>many|TRBJ1-5|TRBV20-1|TRBD1
CSARGGQPYNQPQHF
TGCAGTGCTAGGGGGGGACAGCCGTACAATCAGCCCCAGCATTTT
>many|TRBJ2-1|TRBV5-1|NA
CASSRTGASGGTPNDNEQFF
TGCGCCAGCAGCCGGACAGGGGCGAGCGGGGGGACACCAAACGACAATGAGCAGTTCTTC
>many|TRBJ1-1|TRBV5-1|NA
CASSPETAVTTEAFF
TGCGCCAGCAGCCCGGAAACGGCGGTGACGACTGAAGCTTTCTTT
>few|TRBJ2-1|TRBV10-1|NA
CASSLTIGRNEQFF
TGCGCCAGCAGTTTAACTATCGGGCGCAATGAGCAGTTCTTC
>many|TRBJ1-5|TRBV20-1|TRBD1
CSASPQGALREPQHF
TGCAGTGCTAGCCCACAGGGGGCGCTCAGGGAGCCCCAGCATTTT
>many|TRBJ2-5|TRBV5-1|NA
CASRGTNRQETQYF
TGCGCCAGCAGGGGGACAAACCGACAAGAGACCCAGTACTTC